A single sample is the source of the 32 T cell receptor beta chains below, sequenced in a study of blood T cells in healthy people across ages. With a J-beta primer mix and a sample-barcoded 5' primer, a second PCR ran about 6 to 11 cycles. Each CDR3 protein gets one entry after TCRdb re-called the 5' RACE reads with MiXCR. The profile shows over 500,000 distinct CDR3 sequences, about 26% of them singletons. The sample also formed part of further work on T cells of mothers and their children.

The specimen sequenced was blood. These receptors were obtained from a boy between 2 and 15 years old in good health.

This rearrangement joins TRBV29-1 to TRBJ2-2; D possibly matches TRBD1 or TRBD2 (5 bases each). This CDR3 is 15 amino acids long. The ends were cut back, 2 bases at V and 1 base at J, with 11 bases in the middle. The germline V gene encodes CDR1 SQVTM and CDR2 ANQGSEA. CDR3 sequence reads: CSVERGDLNTGELFF. CDR3 in DNA: TGCAGCGTTGAACGGGGCGACCTGAACACCGGGGAGCTGTTTTTT.

There are a few counts of this clonotype. The chain uses TRBV6-5 and TRBJ1-2; D gene ambiguous. V was trimmed by 2 bases and J by 5 bases, leaving 9 bases between them. Germline values: CDR1 MNHEY, CDR2 SVGAGI. The CDR3 has 13 amino acids. The CDR3 DNA reads as TGTGCCAGCAGTTACCCCAGAGGTTATGGCTACACCTTC. This translates into CASSYPRGYGYTF.

The chain couples TRBV4-3 to TRBJ2-1; no definite D call. CDR1 is LGHNA and CDR2 is YSLEER in the germline V gene. Trimming shortened V by 1 base and J by 6 bases, and 13 bases separated the two germline ends. The length of the CDR3 is 15 residues. This chain's CDR3 is CASSQGSSAPNEQFF. The CDR3 bases are TGCGCCAGCAGCCAAGGAAGTAGTGCCCCCAATGAGCAGTTCTTC.

The rearrangement links TRBV7-8 to TRBJ2-7; 9 nucleotides line up with TRBD2. Germline lookup yields CDR1 SGHVS and CDR2 FQNEAQ. Trimming removed 11 bases from V and 0 bases from J; junction bases left unmatched: 5. This CDR3 has 13 amino acids. For the CDR3, the DNA is TGTGCCTGCGGGGGGGGCGCCTCCTACGAGCAGTACTTC. It specifies CACGGGASYEQYF.

This chain connects TRBV10-2 to TRBJ2-7; the D gene is possibly TRBD1 (6 bases). V gave up 8 bases and J gave up 0 bases, with 11 bases separating them. Germline CDR1 and CDR2: WSHSY and SAAADI. The CDR3 has 13 residues. The CDR3 coding sequence is TGCGCCAGCGCCCGGGACAACTCCTACGAGCAGTACTTC. Protein product: CASARDNSYEQYF.

On this clonotype: Given a much more abundant clone one base away, this may be a read error. This chain connects TRBV18 to TRBJ2-5; 7 nucleotides align to TRBD2. Germline CDR1 is KGHSH and CDR2 is LQKENI. The CDR3 sequence is 13 residues long. Losses at the gene ends were 8 bases for V and 5 bases for J; bases not matched to a gene: 8. CDR3 protein: CASPGLVGETQYF. The CDR3 DNA is TGTGCCAGCCCCGGACTAGTCGGCGAGACCCAGTACTTC.

The chain has TRBV12-3 or TRBV12-4 and TRBJ1-3; 9 bases line up with TRBD1. The CDR3 contains 15 residues. The V and J ends lost 6 bases and 3 bases, in that order; junction bases with no gene match: 6. This CDR3 reads CASRLGQGNGNTIYF. Here the CDR3 DNA reads TGTGCCAGCAGGCTGGGACAGGGAAATGGAAACACCATATATTTT.

There are many counts of this clonotype. This chain links TRBV12-3 or TRBV12-4 with TRBJ1-2, with D uncertain. This CDR3 contains 13 residues. Trimming cost V 5 bases and J 5 bases, with 12 bases left between them. The CDR3, as DNA: TGTGCCAGCAGTCCCGACGGTACATATGGCTACACCTTC. Translated, it gives CASSPDGTYGYTF.

This clonotype was detected a few times. The chain links TRBV29-1 to TRBJ1-1; no clear D gene. Germline V lookup: CDR1 SQVTM, CDR2 ANQGSEA. The V end was cut by 7 bases, the J end by 0 bases, with 12 bases between. This CDR3 is 13 amino acids long. The CDR3 is CSAVSTMNTEAFF. DNA of the CDR3: TGCAGCGCCGTCTCCACCATGAACACTGAAGCTTTCTTT.

This clonotype was detected a few times. The CDR3 loop is CASSPTGGGNVLTF. The CDR3 bases are TGTGCCAGCAGCCCGACAGGGGGTGGCAACGTCCTGACTTTC. This chain connects TRBV7-3 to TRBJ2-6; 9 bases are shared with TRBD1. V lost 5 bases to trimming and J lost 9 bases; unmatched junction nucleotides: 5. This CDR3 has 14 amino acids. The germline V gene has CDR1 SGHTA and CDR2 FQGTGA.

The V call is TRBV4-3, the J call TRBJ1-4, with 7 bases lining up with TRBD1. J gave up 7 bases and V 0 bases, and 5 bases lay outside the gene matches. CDR3 length equals 15 residues. Germline CDR1 LGHNA, CDR2 YSLEER. For the CDR3, the DNA is TGCGCCAGCAGCCAAGAGTCCGGGACAGTTGAAAAACTGTTTTTT. This codes for CASSQESGTVEKLFF.

This rearrangement joins TRBV12-3 or TRBV12-4 to TRBJ2-5; the D is unclear. V lost 6 bases and J 6 bases, leaving 17 bases between the germline ends. This CDR3 has 14 residues. DNA of the CDR3: TGTGCCAGCAGGACCTTTGGACCCCTGAAGACCCAGTACTTC. Translating gives CASRTFGPLKTQYF.

As regards this clonotype: The conserved closing phenylalanine or tryptophan is absent in this CDR3, likely reflecting a read error. The DNA is left out, because the CDR3 cannot be placed on it with certainty; the CDR3 is given as TCRdb lists it. The chain joins TRBV3-1 to TRBJ2-5. The CDR3 spans 11 residues, counting both ends. The germline V gene has CDR1 LGHDT and CDR2 YNNKEL (reference sequence). CDR3: CASSHGRVKQS.

V and J are TRBV29-1 and TRBJ1-5, with D unresolved. The V gene lost 1 base and the J gene lost 6 bases, with 13 bases spanning the gap. Per germline, CDR1 SQVTM and CDR2 ANQGSEA. The CDR3 runs 14 residues. CDR3: CSVEGEEDGQPQHF. The CDR3 nucleotides read TGCAGCGTTGAAGGGGAGGAAGACGGTCAGCCCCAGCATTTT. The complete variable domain, with remaining parts taken from reference TRBV29-1 and TRBJ1-5, reads SAVISQKPSRDICQRGTSLTIQCQVDSQVTMMFWYRQQPGQSLTLIATANQGSEATYESGFVIDKFPISRPNLTFSTLTVSNMSPEDSSIYLCSVEGEEDGQPQHFGDGTRLSIL.

Only a few counts were recorded for this clonotype. This chain joins TRBV10-3 and TRBJ2-3; 12 bases are a match to TRBD2. The germline CDR1 and CDR2 sequences are ENHRY and SYGVKD. The V and J ends lost 8 bases and 0 bases, in that order; junction bases with no gene match: 3. The CDR3 runs to 15 residues. The CDR3 nucleotides read TGTGCCATCGCGGGACTAGCGGGCAGCACAGATACGCAGTATTTT. Residues: CAIAGLAGSTDTQYF.

The chain couples TRBV7-9 to TRBJ2-7; tentatively, D is TRBD1 (7 bases). Germline values: CDR1 SEHNR, CDR2 FQNEAQ (reference sequence). The CDR3 length is 14 residues. The V and J ends lost 5 bases and 4 bases respectively, with 15 bases between them. The CDR3 region is CASSGAGQPYEQYF. DNA for the CDR3: TGTGCCAGCAGCGGGGCGGGACAGCCATACGAGCAGTACTTC.

The gene calls are TRBV11-2 and TRBJ2-7; 10 bases line up with TRBD2. CDR1 is SGHAT, CDR2 FQNNGV, per germline. This CDR3 is built from 20 residues. The V segment lost 4 bases and the J segment 3 bases; nucleotides outside the gene matches: 21. For the CDR3, the DNA is TGTGCCAGCAGCTCGGAGGTCGGGACTAGCGCGAGGTGGGGCTTCTACGAGCAGTACTTC. Amino acids: CASSSEVGTSARWGFYEQYF.

This chain joins TRBV5-5 and TRBJ2-1; D might be TRBD2 (5 bases). The CDR3 extends over 16 amino acids. The germline CDR1 and CDR2 sequences are SGHKS and YYEKEE (reference sequence). V was pared by 1 base and J by 5 bases, with 16 bases between. CDR3 coding DNA: TGTGCCAGCAGCTTGAGTTGGCGAGCGGCCCACAATGAGCAGTTCTTC. Translating gives CASSLSWRAAHNEQFF.

Concerning this clonotype itself: Lacking the conserved final phenylalanine or tryptophan, this CDR3 likely reflects a read error. The chain has TRBV5-1 and TRBJ2-5; TRBD2 might be the D (6 bases). Trimming shortened V by 4 bases and J by 5 bases, and 15 bases separated the two germline ends. The CDR3 has 14 residues. Looked up from germline, CDR1 is SGHRS and CDR2 is YFSETQ. The CDR3 DNA follows: TGCGCCAGCAGCCTGGAAGGGACTTACGAGACCCAGTACTCC. Translated, it gives CASSLEGTYETQYS.

This clonotype was detected ten times or more. This chain connects TRBV6-2 or TRBV6-3 to TRBJ2-2; D unresolved. Germline lookup yields CDR1 MNHEY and CDR2 SVGEGT. The CDR3 runs 16 residues. With 5 bases removed from V and 5 bases from J, the gap between germline ends came to 18 bases. As DNA, the CDR3 is TGTGCCAGCAGTCTCCCCTCGGCTGTTTTTACCGGGGAGCTGTTTTTT. Translated: CASSLPSAVFTGELFF.

This clonotype was counted only a few times. The chain recombines TRBV12-3 or TRBV12-4 with TRBJ2-2, with 7 positions matching TRBD2. The CDR3 is 14 amino acids. Trimming cost V 6 bases and J 2 bases; bases outside gene matches: 3. The CDR3 is CASRLAPNTGELFF. The CDR3 DNA is TGTGCCAGCAGACTAGCGCCAAACACCGGGGAGCTGTTTTTT.

This clonotype was observed a handful of times. The rearrangement uses TRBV20-1 and TRBJ2-2; the D gene is possibly TRBD2 (5 bases). Trimming took 6 bases from V and 2 from J, leaving 13 bases between them. Germline assignment: CDR1 DFQATT and CDR2 SNEGSKA (reference sequence). This CDR3 is 14 amino acids long. CDR3 DNA sequence: TGCAGTGCCTTAGGACTGGATAACACCGGGGAGCTGTTTTTT. Translating it yields CSALGLDNTGELFF.

This rearrangement joins TRBV3-1 to TRBJ2-7, with a possible D match to TRBD2 (5 bases). CDR3 length equals 15 residues. Germline V CDR1 and CDR2: LGHDT, YNNKEL (reference sequence). Trimming pared 1 base from V and 5 bases from J, leaving 15 bases between. CDR3 sequence (DNA): TGTGCCAGCAGCCAAGGTGGGTTGCGAGGGAACGAGCAGTACTTC. Protein sequence: CASSQGGLRGNEQYF.

The chain recombines TRBV19 with TRBJ2-1; D may be TRBD2 (5 bases). Trimming pared 6 bases from V and 7 bases from J, leaving 13 bases between. CDR3 length equals 13 residues. Per the germline V gene, CDR1 is LNHDA and CDR2 is SQIVND (reference sequence). CDR3 sequence reads: CASSTRVRNEQFF. The CDR3 DNA follows: TGTGCCAGTAGCACGAGGGTGAGGAATGAGCAGTTCTTC.

V and J are TRBV29-1 and TRBJ1-4, with D uncertain. V lost 4 bases and J 0 bases, leaving 12 bases between the germline ends. The CDR3 covers 15 residues. The germline gives CDR1 SQVTM, CDR2 ANQGSEA. The CDR3 DNA follows: TGCAGCGTTGCGATAATAAGCCCAACTAATGAAAAACTGTTTTTT. Amino acids: CSVAIISPTNEKLFF. The variable domain in full, with the rest retrieved from reference TRBV29-1 and TRBJ1-4, is SAVISQKPSRDICQRGTSLTIQCQVDSQVTMMFWYRQQPGQSLTLIATANQGSEATYESGFVIDKFPISRPNLTFSTLTVSNMSPEDSSIYLCSVAIISPTNEKLFFGSGTQLSVL.

This clonotype was seen a handful of times. This chain links TRBV5-6 with TRBJ2-1; perhaps TRBD2 as D (5 bases). The V gene lost 1 base and the J gene lost 0 bases, with 11 bases spanning the gap. The CDR3 has 16 amino acids. The germline V gene has CDR1 SGHDT and CDR2 YYEEEE. The CDR3 DNA follows: TGTGCCAGCAGCTTGTACAGCGGCCGCTCCTACAATGAGCAGTTCTTC. This codes for CASSLYSGRSYNEQFF.

With regard to this clonotype: A read error may produce the germline difference seen at one junction end. V usage is TRBV5-1 and J usage is TRBJ2-3; tentatively, D is TRBD1 or TRBD2 (5 bases each). Germline values: CDR1 SGHRS, CDR2 YFSETQ. The CDR3 covers 11 residues. The DNA for the CDR3 is TGTGCCAGCAGAGGGGAAGATACGCAGTATTTT. Translated, it gives CASRGEDTQYF.

This clonotype was observed a handful of times. The rearrangement links TRBV5-6 to TRBJ2-5; 8 bases are shared with TRBD2. Matching the DNA end better, TRBJ2-1 makes the J call doubtful. CDR1 is SGHDT and CDR2 is YYEEEE in the germline V gene. There are 17 residues in the CDR3. CDR3 DNA: TGTGCCAGCAGCTTTAGGTCGGCGGGGGGCCCAAACAATGAGCAGTTCTTC. Translating it yields CASSFRSAGGPNNEQFF.

This clonotype was detected only a few times. The J gene is TRBJ2-5, the V gene TRBV28; 7 bases agree with TRBD2. The end of the DNA aligns better with TRBJ2-1, so the J call may be wrong. Germline CDR1 reads MDHEN; CDR2 reads SYDVKM. The CDR3 has 15 residues. The chain's CDR3 is CASSRGGRAYNEQFF. Here the CDR3 DNA reads TGTGCCAGCAGCCGTGGGGGGAGGGCCTACAATGAGCAGTTCTTC.

This chain uses TRBV12-5 with TRBJ2-3, with D tentatively TRBD2 (5 bases). Per the germline V gene, CDR1 is LGHNT and CDR2 is FRNRAP. The CDR3 is 12 amino acids. Trimming removed 5 bases at V and 8 bases at J, with 11 bases between. CDR3 in DNA: TGTGCTAGTGGTAGAACTAGAGTTACGCAGTATTTT. Protein: CASGRTRVTQYF.

V gene TRBV24-1 combines with J gene TRBJ2-2; D uncertain. The germline V and J ends were trimmed by 3 bases and 4 bases, with 11 bases remaining between them. CDR3 length: 15 residues. Germline V lookup: CDR1 KGHDR, CDR2 SFDVKD. Written as DNA, the CDR3 is TGTGCCACCAGTGATCCACGTCAAGGCACCGGGGAGCTGTTTTTT. Its translation is CATSDPRQGTGELFF.

In this sample, this clonotype turned up a few times. J is TRBJ2-7 and V is TRBV14; 10 nucleotides align to TRBD1. The trim removed 3 bases at V and 0 bases at J, leaving 5 bases unmatched. CDR3 length: 16 amino acids. Germline values: CDR1 SGHDN, CDR2 FVKESK. Written as DNA, the CDR3 is TGTGCCAGCAGCCACCCGGGACAGGGGAGCTCCTACGAGCAGTACTTC. Its protein product is CASSHPGQGSSYEQYF.